Below are 13 T cell receptor beta chains sequenced from a single sample in a study of a mutant IDH1 vaccine in newly diagnosed glioma. These receptors have no known antigen. Sample time point: week 5, during vaccination. Doses comprised 300 ug of mutant IDH1 20-mer peptide each, plus topical imiquimod. Data came from immunoSEQ multiplex PCR; TCRdb stores just in-frame clones and leaves some out. Of around 40,000 clones listed, approximately 85% are singletons. The starting material was PBMCs, obtained from a glioma patient whose treatment included an IDH1 peptide vaccine. The receptors come from a man aged 40-50 years with glioma.

Only a few counts were recorded for this clone. The chain is built from TRBV19 and TRBJ1-1; 8 bases align to TRBD1. The V gene end was trimmed by 4 bases and the J gene end by 0 bases; junction bases not matched to a gene: 4. CDR1 and CDR2 (germline): LNHDA, SQIVND (reference sequence). This CDR3 comprises 15 residues. The CDR3 region is CASSTRQGMNTEAFF. CDR3 coding DNA: TGTGCCAGTAGTACCCGACAGGGGATGAACACTGAAGCTTTCTTT.

This clone was found a few times. The chain recombines TRBV9 with TRBJ2-7; TRBD1 agrees at 8 bases. Germline loops: CDR1 SGDLS, CDR2 YYNGEE. With 4 bases clipped from V and 3 bases from J, the junction kept 3 bases outside the gene matches. The CDR3 spans 13 residues. CDR3: CASSRQGFYEQYF. The CDR3 DNA reads TGTGCCAGCAGCAGACAGGGGTTCTACGAGCAGTACTTC.

This chain links TRBV7-7 with TRBJ2-3; 7 positions agree with TRBD2. CDR1 is SSHAT, CDR2 FNYEAQ, per germline (reference sequence). The J segment lost 5 bases and the V segment lost 7 bases, leaving 12 bases of the junction unmatched. The CDR3 consists of 15 residues. The CDR3 nucleotides read TGTGCCAGCACCCGACTACCGGGAGGCGTAGATACGCAGTATTTT. Protein sequence: CASTRLPGGVDTQYF.

This clone was seen a handful of times. The chain carries TRBV10-3 and TRBJ1-5; TRBD1 matches 7 bases. Germline values: CDR1 ENHRY, CDR2 SYGVKD. J lost 0 bases, V lost 6 bases, and 11 bases had no gene match. CDR3 length equals 17 residues. The CDR3 region is CAISDHRDSDSNQPQHF. DNA for the CDR3: TGTGCCATCAGCGACCACCGGGACAGTGATAGCAATCAGCCCCAGCATTTT.

V and J are TRBV7-9 and TRBJ2-1; D gene uncertain. The CDR3 contains 14 residues. Trimming stripped 5 bases from V and 7 bases from J, with 15 bases between. From germline, CDR1 is SEHNR and CDR2 FQNEAQ (reference sequence). The CDR3 DNA follows: TGTGCCAGCAGCCTCACCGGGCCCCGGAATGAGCAGTTCTTC. It is translated as CASSLTGPRNEQFF.

The chain joins TRBV5-6 to TRBJ2-5; TRBD1 matches at 7 bases. J was trimmed by 4 bases and V by 3 bases; bases with no gene match: 6. Germline assignment: CDR1 SGHDT and CDR2 YYEEEE. CDR3 length: 14 residues. CDR3 region: CASSWSDRRETQYF. DNA of the CDR3: TGTGCCAGCAGCTGGTCGGACAGGCGAGAGACCCAGTACTTC.

This clone was observed once. This chain uses TRBV2 with TRBJ2-2, with TRBD1 matching 9 bases. V lost 7 bases and J lost 7; bases outside the gene matches: 4. Germline CDR1 is SNHLY and CDR2 is FYNNEI. This CDR3 has 13 amino acids. CDR3 in DNA: TGTGCCAGCAAGGGACAGGGAGGCGGGGAGCTGTTTTTT. It is translated as CASKGQGGGELFF. Together with reference TRBV2 and TRBJ2-2, the CDR3 gives the full variable domain: EPEVTQTPSHQVTQMGQEVILRCVPISNHLYFYWYRQILGQKVEFLVSFYNNEISEKSEIFDDQFSVERPDGSNFTLKIRSTKLEDSAMYFCASKGQGGGELFFGEGSRLTVL.

This clone was recorded only once. The chain carries TRBV5-5 and TRBJ2-7; TRBD2 is a possible D gene (6 bases). Germline loops: CDR1 SGHKS, CDR2 YYEKEE (reference sequence). The V and J ends lost 4 bases and 9 bases respectively, with 20 bases between them. CDR3 size: 14 residues. The CDR3, as DNA: TGTGCCAGCAGCATCCGCCGGGAGCTTGACTTGCAGTACTTC. It encodes CASSIRRELDLQYF.

The genes are TRBV6-6 and TRBJ1-2; the D is unclear. The V gene's germline CDR1 is MNHNY and CDR2 SVGAGI (reference sequence). With 11 bases removed from V and 8 bases from J, the gap between germline ends came to 9 bases. The CDR3 consists of 9 residues. For the CDR3, the DNA is TGTGCCCTAGGAGGCGGCTACACCTTC. Its protein product is CALGGGYTF.

This clone has more than one count but fewer than ten. This chain uses TRBV6-6 with TRBJ2-3, with unresolved D. Trimming removed 2 bases at V and 4 bases at J, with 4 bases between. CDR3 length equals 12 residues. Germline-derived CDR1 and CDR2 are MNHNY and SVGAGI (reference sequence). DNA of the CDR3: TGTGCCAGCAGTTACGGACCAGATACGCAGTATTTT. This encodes CASSYGPDTQYF.

V usage is TRBV2 and J usage is TRBJ1-2; D uncertain. Germline assignment: CDR1 SNHLY and CDR2 FYNNEI. The CDR3 extends over 12 amino acids. The germline V and J ends were trimmed by 3 bases and 5 bases, with 7 bases remaining between them. CDR3 bases: TGTGCCAGCAGTGAGGTGGCTTATGGCTACACCTTC. It translates to CASSEVAYGYTF.

In its sample, this clone was seen a few times. The chain carries TRBV9 and TRBJ2-1; D may be TRBD1 (6 bases). CDR3 length equals 16 residues. The V end was cut by 3 bases, the J end by 4 bases, with 17 bases between. Germline loops: CDR1 SGDLS, CDR2 YYNGEE. As DNA, the CDR3 is TGTGCCAGCAGCGCCCAGGGGCTAGACCTGTACAATGAGCAGTTCTTC. Translation gives CASSAQGLDLYNEQFF.

The chain recombines TRBV2 with TRBJ2-3; D ambiguous. CDR3 size: 15 residues. Trimming pared 3 bases from V and 0 bases from J, leaving 10 bases between. The germline gives CDR1 SNHLY, CDR2 FYNNEI. The CDR3 spells CASSDGPPSTDTQYF. The CDR3 nucleotides read TGTGCCAGCAGTGACGGGCCCCCGAGCACAGATACGCAGTATTTT.